The rows below give T cell receptor beta chains drawn from one sample of a study of monozygotic twins with inflammatory bowel disease. TCRdb derives one entry per CDR3 protein from the 5' RACE reads, leaving out DNA. This specimen shows roughly 140,000 distinct CDR3 sequences; the ten leading clones hold under 2.5%. Sequencing was carried out using blood. The receptors originated from a human donor with ulcerative colitis or Crohn's disease, or a healthy co-twin of an affected twin (not recorded which). The CDR3 runs from the conserved cysteine through the conserved F or W.

v_call	j_call	cdr3_aa
TRBV30	TRBJ2-7	CAWSVINKVAYEQYF
TRBV6-1	TRBJ2-1	CASSPGTPLSDEQFF
TRBV6-5	TRBJ2-1	CASSYAAGGNVAYEQFF
TRBV4-3	TRBJ2-3	CASSQTRTGMFTDTQYF
TRBV5-1	TRBJ2-7	CASSTTGLNSYEQYF
TRBV5-1	TRBJ1-2	CASSFTGLKSYGYTF
TRBV7-2	TRBJ1-5	CASSPGPFPSNQPQHF
TRBV11-2	TRBJ2-7	CASGSRPYSYEQYF
TRBV27	TRBJ1-5	CASNPGGVPSNQPQHF
TRBV7-9	TRBJ1-2	CASSLGQKLRGYGYTF
TRBV15	TRBJ1-5	CATSKPYRQVGYQPQHF
TRBV25-1	TRBJ2-5	CASSELDPGTETQYF
TRBV4-3	TRBJ2-3	CASSQDEGGRDTQYF
TRBV6-1	TRBJ1-2	CASSDPSRDRAYGYTF
TRBV12-3/TRBV12-4	TRBJ1-6	CASSGTGAYSPLHF
TRBV12-3/TRBV12-4	TRBJ1-5	CASSPGTNYNQPQHF
TRBV7-9	TRBJ2-1	CASTSYQNEQFF
TRBV5-1	TRBJ1-2	CASSLQPGQGGGGYTF
TRBV4-3	TRBJ1-2	CASSQANRGYGYTF
TRBV10-1	TRBJ2-7	CASSGSRGRGFGAMGEQYF
TRBV11-2	TRBJ2-7	CASSLADNYEQYF
TRBV5-1	TRBJ1-1	CASSWRTANTEAFF
TRBV12-3/TRBV12-4	TRBJ1-5	CASSAGQRGNNQPQHF
TRBV11-2	TRBJ2-3	CASSLVRGLQTSTDTQYF
TRBV5-1	TRBJ2-1	CASSLLAGGQGTNEQFF
TRBV12-3/TRBV12-4	TRBJ1-5	CASSPGGTGKGQPQHF
TRBV5-1	TRBJ2-7	CASSLAGGQAFEQYF
TRBV7-7	TRBJ2-7	CASSRQGAYEQYF
TRBV18	TRBJ1-2	CASSPESRGYGYTF
TRBV20-1	TRBJ2-5	CSAAPSGGYLETQYF
TRBV29-1	TRBJ1-2	CSSSGDNYGYTF
TRBV7-3	TRBJ2-3	CASSSLAGGGDTQYF
TRBV20-1	TRBJ1-5	CSAYEGTGVQPQHF
TRBV29-1	TRBJ2-7	CSVGRWEGQYF
TRBV18	TRBJ2-7	CASSPPGRGPYEQYF
TRBV5-1	TRBJ2-7	CASSLIPGTYEQYF
TRBV7-8	TRBJ1-5	CASSLSNVHQPQHF